Below, 17 T cell receptor beta chains from the same sample are listed, as sequenced in a study of molecular identifiers for immune sequencing clone quantification (dated by TCRdb to the late 2010s). The receptor library was made with PCR. Sequencing was carried out with an Illumina HiSeq 4000. The public reads were quality trimmed at Q25 with fastp and then assembled into clones with MiXCR by TCRdb, keeping productive beta chains. CDR3 protein duplicates are merged, each entry listing the most common genes and DNA. This sample gives 300,000 to 400,000 distinct CDR3 sequences in total; about 20% of them show up just once. The ten largest clones take up approximately 0.8% of the sample. Sequenced sample: naive CD8+ T cells from blood, with Jurkat cell RNA spiked in. Taken with the paper, the label for cell subset or site translates to: FACS-sorted CD8+CD4-CCR7+CD45RA+ naive T cells. The receptors were sampled from a human donor in good health. Some libraries in this study had Jurkat cell RNA spiked in.

There are many counts of this clonotype. The chain couples TRBV7-2 to TRBJ2-3, with D possibly matching TRBD2 (6 bases). This CDR3 is built from 11 residues. V was cut by 2 bases and J by 14 bases, with 11 bases left in between. Germline CDR1 and CDR2: SGHTA and FQGNSA. CDR3 sequence reads: CASSLLARVYF. The CDR3 nucleotides read TGTGCCAGCAGCTTACTAGCGAGGGTGTATTTT.

This CDR3 is CSVVAGVNTEAFF. The CDR3 coding sequence is TGCAGCGTTGTTGCAGGGGTGAACACTGAAGCTTTCTTT. The gene calls are TRBV29-1 and TRBJ1-1, with TRBD1 as a possible D gene (6 bases). Trimming left V 4 bases short and J 0 bases short, with 9 bases between. Germline CDR1 and CDR2: SQVTM and ANQGSEA. The CDR3 is made up of 13 amino acids.

At least ten counts were recorded for this clonotype. The chain couples TRBV28 to TRBJ2-7; a weak D match, TRBD2 (6 bases). The CDR3 totals 13 residues. Per germline, CDR1 MDHEN and CDR2 SYDVKM. V lost 3 bases and J 5 bases, leaving 11 bases between the germline ends. The CDR3 region has the DNA TGTGCCAGCAGTTTCCGGGGGAAGAACGAGCAGTACTTC. It specifies CASSFRGKNEQYF.

This clonotype showed up many times. The CDR3 spells CSVVVGQAMLLRYF. Written as DNA, the CDR3 is TGCAGCGTTGTGGTTGGACAGGCCATGTTACTCCGGTATTTT. The chain joins TRBV29-1 to TRBJ2-3; 7 bases are a match to TRBD1. V was clipped by 4 bases and J by 14 bases; unmatched bases: 18. The CDR3 extends over 14 amino acids. From germline, CDR1 is SQVTM and CDR2 ANQGSEA.

Many counts were recorded for this clonotype. The chain carries TRBV6-5 and TRBJ2-4; D unclear. The CDR3 is made up of 16 amino acids. Trimming took off 0 bases at V and 0 bases at J, with 9 bases between the two ends. The V gene's germline CDR1 is MNHEY and CDR2 SVGAGI. DNA for the CDR3: TGTGCCAGCAGTTACTCCCGTGGGGTAGCCAAAAACATTCAGTACTTC. Amino acid sequence: CASSYSRGVAKNIQYF.

This chain links TRBV6-5 with TRBJ2-7; D is possibly TRBD2 (7 bases). V shed 5 bases and J shed 1 base, with 15 bases lying between them. Germline V gene lookup returns CDR1 MNHEY and CDR2 SVGAGI. This CDR3 comprises 15 residues. CDR3 DNA sequence: TGTGCCAGCAGTCCCAAGGGGGGGGGGTCCTACGAGCAGTACTTC. This codes for CASSPKGGGSYEQYF.

The gene calls are TRBV7-9 and TRBJ2-3, with TRBD2 matching over 10 bases. The germline V gene has CDR1 SEHNR and CDR2 FQNEAQ (reference sequence). This CDR3 comprises 16 residues. The V and J ends lost 3 bases and 1 base, in that order; junction bases with no gene match: 4. CDR3 in DNA: TGTGCCAGCAGCTTGGGACTAGCGTATGGCACAGATACGCAGTATTTT. Translation gives CASSLGLAYGTDTQYF.

In its sample, this clonotype was seen many times. The chain carries TRBV6-2 or TRBV6-3 and TRBJ2-7, with TRBD1 matching 7 bases. Trimming removed 7 bases from V and 3 bases from J; junction bases left unmatched: 9. CDR1 and CDR2 (germline): MNHEY, SVGEGT. This CDR3 comprises 14 residues. Here the CDR3 reads CASNPRGRFYEQYF. In nucleotides, the CDR3 is TGTGCCAGCAACCCGAGGGGGCGATTCTACGAGCAGTACTTC.

Concerning this clonotype: A much larger clone differs by one base, so this may be a read error. This chain joins TRBV7-9 and TRBJ1-4; TRBD1 might be the D (5 bases). The CDR3 consists of 17 residues. In germline, CDR1 is SEHNR, CDR2 FQNEAQ (reference sequence). The CDR3 loop is CASGLALPGTTNEKLFF. DNA for the CDR3: TGTGCCAGCGGCTTAGCGCTACCCGGGACCACCAATGAAAAACTGTTTTTT.

The chain couples TRBV19 to TRBJ2-3; D ambiguous. From germline, CDR1 is LNHDA and CDR2 SQIVND (reference sequence). This CDR3 is 15 amino acids long. Trimming shortened V by 7 bases and J by 5 bases, and 19 bases separated the two germline ends. CDR3 DNA: TGTGCCAGTAATAATAACTTTTCTTGGGGAGATACGCAGTATTTT. This translates into CASNNNFSWGDTQYF.

This clonotype was recorded at least ten times. J is TRBJ2-1 and V is TRBV7-2; D perhaps matches TRBD2 (5 bases). Looked up from germline, CDR1 is SGHTA and CDR2 is FQGNSA. Trimming cost V 5 bases and J 8 bases, with 13 bases left between them. The CDR3 is 13 residues long. CDR3 coding DNA: TGTGCCAGCAGCCCCCACGCGAGGGATGAGCAGTTCTTC. This codes for CASSPHARDEQFF.

This clonotype has a count of ten or more. J is TRBJ1-1 and V is TRBV2, with 7 bases that match TRBD1. The CDR3 has 13 amino acids. The germline gives CDR1 SNHLY, CDR2 FYNNEI. Trimming took 3 bases from V and 5 from J; bases not matched to a gene: 3. The CDR3 region is CASSDQGGTEAFF. CDR3 DNA sequence: TGTGCCAGCAGTGATCAGGGGGGGACTGAAGCTTTCTTT.

This clonotype was picked up many times. Sequence at one end of the junction differs from germline and may be a read error. This rearrangement joins TRBV7-7 to TRBJ2-2; 9 positions agree with TRBD2. Per the germline V gene, CDR1 is SSHAT and CDR2 is FNYEAQ (reference sequence). The CDR3 sequence is 15 residues long. CDR3 protein: CASSLNSGSPGELFF. In DNA form, the CDR3 reads TGTGCTAGCAGCCTCAATAGCGGGAGCCCCGGGGAGCTGTTTTTT.

This clonotype was seen many times. CDR3 residues: CASEGTGELFF. The CDR3 DNA sequence: TGTGCCAGTGAGGGGACCGGGGAGCTGTTTTTT. This rearrangement joins TRBV19 to TRBJ2-2, with D possibly called TRBD1 or TRBD2 (5 bases each). The CDR3 spans 11 residues. Germline V CDR1 and CDR2: LNHDA, SQIVND (reference sequence). Trimming pared 8 bases from V and 5 bases from J, leaving 6 bases between.

This clonotype was seen repeatedly, ten times or more. The V and J genes are TRBV7-2 and TRBJ2-1; 10 nucleotides agree with TRBD2. CDR1 is SGHTA and CDR2 is FQGNSA in the germline V gene. V shed 6 bases and J 7 bases; nucleotides not matched to a gene: 12. CDR3 size: 16 residues. Here the CDR3 reads CASSPPSGRALNEQFF. In nucleotides, the CDR3 is TGTGCCAGCAGTCCCCCCAGCGGGAGGGCCCTGAATGAGCAGTTCTTC.

This clonotype was seen a few times. This chain connects TRBV18 to TRBJ2-5, with D possibly matching TRBD2 (5 bases). Trimming shortened V by 0 bases and J by 3 bases, and 5 bases separated the two germline ends. The CDR3 is 13 amino acids. The germline V gene has CDR1 KGHSH and CDR2 LQKENI. The CDR3 coding sequence is TGTGCCAGCTCACCACCGGAGGAAGAGACCCAGTACTTC. It codes for CASSPPEEETQYF.

This clonotype was recorded a few times. This chain uses TRBV29-1 with TRBJ2-1, with D possibly matching TRBD1 (6 bases). This CDR3 has 13 residues. Trimming removed 8 bases at V and 3 bases at J, with 14 bases between. Germline V CDR1 and CDR2: SQVTM, ANQGSEA. CDR3 sequence reads: CSSQGPLYNEQFF. CDR3 sequence (DNA): TGCAGCTCACAGGGTCCCCTCTACAATGAGCAGTTCTTC.